A single sample gave rise to the 29 T cell receptor beta chains below, sequenced in a study of CD8 T cells in ankylosing spondylitis. MiXCR, run by TCRdb on the 5' RACE reads, gives a single entry per CDR3 protein. The table includes 200,000 to 250,000 distinct CDR3 sequences, about 10% detected once. The specimen sequenced was blood, either unsorted or a sorted T cell fraction (not recorded which). These receptors all stem from a male donor with ankylosing spondylitis or in good health (not recorded which).

This clonotype was observed at least ten times. The chain links TRBV11-3 to TRBJ2-2; D not resolved. The CDR3 sequence is 14 residues long. V was cut by 4 bases and J by 6 bases, with 12 bases left in between. From germline, CDR1 is SGHNT and CDR2 YENEEA. The CDR3: CASSSSRRSGELFF. CDR3 DNA: TGTGCCAGCAGCTCAAGCCGAAGGTCCGGGGAGCTGTTTTTT.

This clonotype occurred many times. Germline is not matched at one junction end, which may reflect a read error. The rearrangement uses TRBV12-3 or TRBV12-4 and TRBJ2-5; the D gene is possibly TRBD1 (7 bases). This CDR3 contains 11 residues. The CDR3 here is CASSLRGTVHF. DNA for the CDR3: TGTGCCAGCAGTTTACGCGGGACAGTCCACTTC.

This clonotype was counted ten times or more. The chain uses TRBV24-1 and TRBJ2-2; TRBD1 is a possible D gene (5 bases). The germline V gene encodes CDR1 KGHDR and CDR2 SFDVKD. The ends were cut back, 4 bases at V and 0 bases at J, with 11 bases in the middle. The CDR3 length is 16 residues. The CDR3 reads CATSDPTATNTGELFF. CDR3 nucleotides: TGTGCCACCAGTGACCCGACAGCCACGAACACCGGGGAGCTGTTTTTT.

This clonotype was seen many times. This chain uses TRBV28 with TRBJ2-5; the D gene is possibly TRBD1 (5 bases). The CDR3 contains 16 residues. Per the germline V gene, CDR1 is MDHEN and CDR2 is SYDVKM. V shed 2 bases and J shed 2 bases, with 15 bases lying between them. CDR3 bases: TGTGCCAGCAGTTTAAGCGTAGGGGCAACTCAAGAGACCCAGTACTTC. Its translation: CASSLSVGATQETQYF.

The chain joins TRBV12-3 or TRBV12-4 to TRBJ1-1, with unresolved D. V lost 2 bases and J lost 5, with 12 bases in between. The CDR3 extends over 14 amino acids. This CDR3 reads CASSLSGGRTEAFF. The CDR3 nucleotides read TGTGCCAGCAGTTTATCTGGAGGGCGAACTGAAGCTTTCTTT.

This clonotype was recorded many times. This sequence joins TRBV7-4 and TRBJ1-2; D unresolved. V lost 4 bases and J 0 bases, leaving 21 bases between the germline ends. This CDR3 is built from 18 residues. Germline lookup yields CDR1 SGHVT and CDR2 SQSDAQ. DNA of the CDR3: TGTGCCAGCAGCTCGGTAGCACGGAGCGGCCAAGCTAACTATGGCTACACCTTC. This sequence encodes CASSSVARSGQANYGYTF.

In this sample, this clonotype turned up many times. The V gene is TRBV29-1, the J gene TRBJ1-1; TRBD1 matches 7 bases. Trimming removed 4 bases from V and 5 bases from J; junction bases left unmatched: 13. There are 15 residues in the CDR3. CDR1 SQVTM and CDR2 ANQGSEA come from the germline V gene. Here the CDR3 reads CSVVGTVGLSTEAFF. CDR3 nucleotides: TGCAGCGTTGTTGGGACAGTTGGTTTGAGTACTGAAGCTTTCTTT.

The chain employs TRBV7-8 and TRBJ2-2, with 7 bases that match TRBD1. The CDR3 is 17 residues long. Per the germline V gene, CDR1 is SGHVS and CDR2 is FQNEAQ. Trimming cost V 5 bases and J 4 bases; bases outside gene matches: 13. CDR3 DNA: TGTGCCAGCAGCCATTACCCCGACAGGGATGCCACCGGGGAGCTGTTTTTT. Its translation is CASSHYPDRDATGELFF.

By sample fraction, this clonotype is medium-sized (0.01 to 0.1%). The V gene is TRBV6-1, the J gene TRBJ1-1; perhaps TRBD1 as D (5 bases). V lost 6 bases, J lost 4 bases, and 18 bases lay in between. Germline V lookup: CDR1 MNHNS, CDR2 SASEGT. The CDR3 covers 15 residues. The CDR3 reads CASSVYPLGGTEAFF. The CDR3 DNA follows: TGTGCCAGCAGCGTTTATCCGTTGGGGGGCACTGAAGCTTTCTTT.

Here the CDR3 reads CASSLAPGTASGYTF. CDR3 DNA: TGTGCCAGCAGCTTAGCGCCCGGGACGGCGAGCGGCTACACCTTC. The chain employs TRBV7-2 and TRBJ1-2; possible D gene TRBD1, 5 bases. The CDR3 sequence is 15 residues long. Per germline, CDR1 SGHTA and CDR2 FQGNSA. Trimming left V 0 bases short and J 8 bases short, with 16 bases between. The complete variable domain, with remaining parts taken from reference TRBV7-2 and TRBJ1-2, reads GAGVSQSPSNKVTEKGKDVELRCDPISGHTALYWYRQSLGQGLEFLIYFQGNSAPDKSGLPSDRFSAERTGGSVSTLTIQRTQQEDSAVYLCASSLAPGTASGYTFGSGTRLTVV.

This clonotype was found many times. The CDR3 is CASSLTGRNQPQHF. The DNA for the CDR3 is TGTGCCAGCAGCTTAACAGGGCGCAATCAGCCCCAGCATTTT. The J gene is TRBJ1-5, the V gene TRBV11-3, with a possible D match to TRBD1 (6 bases). Germline V gives CDR1 SGHNT, CDR2 YENEEA. The V and J ends lost 2 bases and 2 bases respectively, with 7 bases between them. The CDR3 totals 14 residues. The variable domain in full, completed from reference TRBV11-3 and TRBJ1-5, reads EAGVVQSPRYKIIEKKQPVAFWCNPISGHNTLYWYLQNLGQGPELLIRYENEEAVDDSQLPKDRFSAERLKGVDSTLKIQPAELGDSAVYLCASSLTGRNQPQHFGDGTRLSIL.

Turning to this clonotype: Given a much more abundant clone one base away, this may be a read error. The chain carries TRBV3-1 and TRBJ2-1; unclear D gene. The CDR3 consists of 12 residues. Germline-derived CDR1 and CDR2 are LGHDT and YNNKEL (reference sequence). The ends were cut back, 7 bases at V and 8 bases at J, with 12 bases in the middle. The CDR3 here is CASNYLTHEQFF. CDR3 DNA sequence: TGTGCCAGCAACTACTTAACGCATGAGCAGTTCTTC.

This clonotype has at least ten counts. The chain joins TRBV2 to TRBJ1-2; D is uncertain. The V and J ends lost 0 bases and 7 bases respectively, with 18 bases between them. From germline, CDR1 is SNHLY and CDR2 FYNNEI. The CDR3 extends over 16 amino acids. The CDR3 sequence: CASSEALSRDAFGYTF. CDR3 bases: TGTGCCAGCAGTGAAGCGCTTAGTAGGGATGCCTTTGGCTACACCTTC.

This clonotype came up a few times. The rearrangement uses TRBV3-1 and TRBJ2-1; 7 bases line up with TRBD2. The CDR3 runs 17 residues. Germline loops: CDR1 LGHDT, CDR2 YNNKEL (reference sequence). V lost 0 bases to trimming and J lost 9 bases; unmatched junction nucleotides: 14. The DNA for the CDR3 is TGTGCCAGCAGCCAAGAAGCGGCCAGCGGGGTTTCTGGTGAGCAGTTCTTC. Amino acids: CASSQEAASGVSGEQFF.

The chain joins TRBV12-3 or TRBV12-4 to TRBJ2-1; D not resolved. V was pared by 2 bases and J by 5 bases, with 7 bases between. The CDR3 contains 13 residues. The DNA of the CDR3 is TGTGCCAGCAGTTTATGGCCTGACAATGAGCAGTTCTTC. Residues: CASSLWPDNEQFF.

This clonotype appeared once. The chain uses TRBV6-1 and TRBJ2-5, with 7 bases matching TRBD2. The CDR3 is 14 residues long. Trimming took 6 bases from V and 8 from J; bases not matched to a gene: 12. Germline V gene data show CDR1 as MNHNS and CDR2 as SASEGT. CDR3 sequence (DNA): TGTGCCAGCAGGGGGAGCGGGACCGTCGAAACCCAGTACTTC. It is translated as CASRGSGTVETQYF.

This clonotype appeared many times. The CDR3 nucleotides read TGCGCCAGCAGCCCCCTCGGACTAGATGGCTACACCTTC. It encodes CASSPLGLDGYTF. This chain joins TRBV5-1 and TRBJ1-2; D is uncertain. CDR3 size: 13 residues. CDR1 and CDR2 (germline): SGHRS, YFSETQ. Trimming removed 4 bases at V and 6 bases at J, with 13 bases between. The full variable domain, with the rest looked up from reference TRBV5-1 and TRBJ1-2, is KAGVTQTPRYLIKTRGQQVTLSCSPISGHRSVSWYQQTPGQGLQFLFEYFSETQRNKGNFPGRFSGRQFSNSRSEMNVSTLELGDSALYLCASSPLGLDGYTFGSGTRLTVV.

This clonotype has a count of ten or more. The V and J genes are TRBV29-1 and TRBJ2-1; D gene uncertain. This CDR3 is built from 13 residues. Between the trimmed V and J ends, which lost 4 bases and 7 bases, there was a span of 14 bases. CDR1 is SQVTM, CDR2 ANQGSEA, per germline. The CDR3 region is CSVGYSEVNEQFF. CDR3 nucleotide sequence: TGCAGCGTTGGATACAGTGAGGTTAATGAGCAGTTCTTC.

This clonotype was counted only a few times. V usage is TRBV5-1 and J usage is TRBJ2-5; TRBD2 is a possible D gene (5 bases). This CDR3 spans 15 amino acids. The germline V gene has CDR1 SGHRS and CDR2 YFSETQ. Deletions cut 4 bases from V and 5 bases from J, with 18 bases between. CDR3 amino acids: CASSPGVVGLETQYF. CDR3 bases: TGCGCCAGCAGCCCCGGGGTTGTAGGGTTGGAGACCCAGTACTTC.

Ten or more counts support this clonotype. The rearrangement links TRBV20-1 to TRBJ1-2; D call uncertain. Germline CDR1 and CDR2: DFQATT and SNEGSKA (reference sequence). The CDR3 extends over 11 amino acids. Trimming left V 3 bases short and J 13 bases short, with 15 bases between. The CDR3 spells CSARGLSAGTF. The CDR3 nucleotides are TGCAGTGCTAGGGGCCTCTCCGCAGGCACCTTC.

This clonotype was detected ten times or more. The J gene is TRBJ1-2, the V gene TRBV7-9; D gene unclear. The V gene's germline CDR1 is SEHNR and CDR2 FQNEAQ (reference sequence). The V and J ends lost 5 bases and 10 bases respectively, with 14 bases between them. The CDR3 spans 12 residues. Here the CDR3 reads CASSPTAVNYTF. CDR3 nucleotides: TGTGCCAGCAGCCCCACCGCTGTTAACTACACCTTC.

The table lists this clonotype with many counts. The chain employs TRBV12-3 or TRBV12-4 and TRBJ2-5; D not resolved. V lost 3 bases and J lost 5, with 10 bases in between. There are 13 residues in the CDR3. In DNA form, the CDR3 reads TGTGCCAGCAGTTTGTCCTCCCTCGAGACCCAGTACTTC. Its protein product is CASSLSSLETQYF.

A word on this clonotype: Since a much larger clone is just one base distant, this may be a read error. J is TRBJ2-5 and V is TRBV20-1, with 9 bases lining up with TRBD1. The CDR3 contains 15 residues. Unmatched junction bases numbered 8, after V lost 3 bases and J lost 3 bases. Germline CDR1 reads DFQATT; CDR2 reads SNEGSKA (reference sequence). The CDR3: CSARPRQGDKETQYF. The CDR3 nucleotides read TGCAGTGCTAGGCCGCGACAGGGGGACAAAGAGACCCAGTACTTC.

This clonotype showed up many times. The rearrangement uses TRBV20-1 and TRBJ2-3, with 7 nucleotides matching TRBD2. Losses at the gene ends were 5 bases for V and 3 bases for J; bases not matched to a gene: 5. This CDR3 spans 13 amino acids. The germline gives CDR1 DFQATT, CDR2 SNEGSKA (reference sequence). The CDR3 DNA is TGCAGTGCTTTGGGGGGGGGGACAGATACGCAGTATTTT. Translating gives CSALGGGTDTQYF.

The sample holds many counts of this clonotype. The chain uses TRBV7-9 and TRBJ2-2; 11 bases are shared with TRBD2. The CDR3 length is 17 residues. In germline, CDR1 is SEHNR, CDR2 FQNEAQ (reference sequence). With 5 bases clipped from V and 7 bases from J, the junction kept 12 bases outside the gene matches. The CDR3: CASSGIGTSGPVGELFF. CDR3 nucleotides: TGTGCCAGCAGCGGAATCGGGACTAGCGGACCTGTCGGGGAGCTGTTTTTT.

The sample holds many counts of this clonotype. The chain combines TRBV5-1 with TRBJ2-3; either TRBD1 or TRBD2 may fit D (6 bases each). V lost 7 bases and J lost 0, with 18 bases in between. The CDR3 runs to 16 residues. The germline gives CDR1 SGHRS, CDR2 YFSETQ. DNA for the CDR3: TGCGCCAGCCAACGCTCTCCGGGGGCAAGCACAGATACGCAGTATTTT. Protein product: CASQRSPGASTDTQYF.

In its sample, this clonotype was seen many times. This CDR3 is CASSFGDRIKETQYF. As DNA, the CDR3 is TGCGCCAGCAGCTTTGGAGACAGGATTAAAGAGACCCAGTACTTC. This chain uses TRBV5-1 with TRBJ2-5; possibly TRBD1 for D (6 bases). CDR1 SGHRS and CDR2 YFSETQ come from the germline V gene. The CDR3 runs 15 residues. The V end was cut by 2 bases, the J end by 3 bases, with 14 bases between.

There are many counts of this clonotype. V gene TRBV12-3 or TRBV12-4 combines with J gene TRBJ2-4; D is unresolved. The V gene lost 5 bases and the J gene lost 1 base, with 9 bases spanning the gap. The CDR3 is made up of 14 amino acids. This chain's CDR3 is CASSTARAKNIQYF. CDR3 bases: TGTGCCAGCAGTACCGCCAGGGCCAAAAACATTCAGTACTTC.

This clonotype was seen repeatedly, ten times or more. The genes are TRBV20-1 and TRBJ2-2; D may match TRBD1 or TRBD2 (5 bases each). CDR1 DFQATT and CDR2 SNEGSKA come from the germline V gene (reference sequence). This CDR3 spans 14 amino acids. Trimming removed 5 bases from V and 1 base from J, with 11 bases in between. The CDR3 loop reads CSAPGTGNTGELFF. The CDR3 nucleotides are TGCAGTGCTCCCGGGACGGGGAACACCGGGGAGCTGTTTTTT.